This record looks at one T cell receptor beta chain sequence and its context. Deletions cut 5 bases from V and 6 bases from J, with 20 bases between. Per germline, CDR1 ENHRY and CDR2 SYGVKD. CDR3 length: 16 residues. The data derive from a study of blood T cell repertoires in COVID-19. The data were produced by immunoSEQ multiplex PCR, yet TCRdb's version contains in-frame clones alone and is incomplete. The data contain approximately 170,000 clones, approximately 84% of them singletons. Sample: peripheral blood. V gene TRBV10-3 combines with J gene TRBJ2-1; D might be TRBD2 (6 bases). The receptor comes from an elderly woman with COVID-19, enrolled during active disease. The CDR3, as DNA: TGTGCCATCAGTACATTGAATAGTCTAGCGAGCAATGAGCAGTTCTTC. Amino acid sequence: CAISTLNSLASNEQFF.